This T cell receptor (beta chain) emerged from a study of blood T cell repertoires in COVID-19 (TCRdb year 2020). About the full investigation: Samples from collaborators originated in the United States, Italy and Spain and spanned both the acute and convalescent phases of COVID-19. Sample metadata almost always included a de-identified subject ID, COVID-19 status, age in years and sex. Samples came from the ongoing ImmuneRACE study (first 160 participants) plus 1,254 subjects from 6 global collaborators. The repertoires were released in a freely available public database meant as a resource for research on the immune response to SARS-CoV-2. Where available, HLA class I and class II types were taken from metadata supplied by the sample provider and were not determined by assay-based typing. The dataset comprised deeply sampled blood TCRbeta repertoires from subjects exposed to, actively infected with, or recovered from COVID-19. The prospective study material was composed of cDNA or gDNA derived from T cells, B-cell-depleted T cells, or PBMCs. The full study reports these points: The quantity of clinical and demographic metadata differed by source and by participant and was supplied without curation.

With respect to this clone: Its antigen remains unidentified. Base qualities are missing; no much larger clone stands one base away.

The germline V end is reduced by 3 bases and the J end by 5 bases; junction bases left unmatched: 10. Measured from the cysteine to the phenylalanine, the CDR3 is 16 residues long. This entry keeps only the CDR3 DNA: 48 bases, framed from base 1. For CDR1 and CDR2, the germline V gene lists MDHEN and SYDVKM. TCRbeta CDR3 regions were amplified from genomic DNA using the immunoSEQ Assay, a bias-controlled multiplex PCR. For the original study's pipeline: The number of nucleated cells in each sample was estimated from the amplification of reference gene primers within the assay. To quantify the absolute abundance of each unique TCRbeta CDR3 rearrangement, sequence reads were collapsed and filtered. For each sample, productive Simpson clonality was calculated as the square root of Simpson's diversity index across productive rearrangements. In TCRdb, the immuneACCESS table is reduced to in-frame sequences with V and J assigned. These tables do not hold every clone; where another copy was compared, an unresolved V gene accounts for under half, and the others remain unexplained. V and J calls and clone size are copied from that table; D and trimming were computed from the DNA. The sample data list 150,000 to 200,000 clones, and roughly nine tenths of these were observed just once. The top ten hold more than 5% of the sample.

Each collaborating institution followed its own protocols to collect whole blood in K2EDTA tubes. For TCRbeta analysis, collaborator samples were shipped as frozen whole blood, as isolated PBMCs, or as DNA extracted from either sample type. The source is a human donor in a cohort sampled during active COVID-19. The chain uses TRBV28 and TRBJ2-1; TRBD1 fits 7 bases in the junction. Sequenced sample: peripheral blood. The CDR3 corresponds to CASSFHRGQADNEQFF. The nucleotide sequence is TGTGCCAGCAGTTTCCACCGCGGACAGGCGGACAATGAGCAGTTCTTC.